This T cell receptor beta chain was sequenced in a study of identical twins. TCRdb called the 5' RACE reads again in MiXCR, with one record for every CDR3 protein. The repertoire holds approximately 470,000 distinct CDR3 sequences, with approximately 15% as singletons. This clonotype was picked up many times. Its antigen is unknown. Whole-study findings and limits: Twin pairs' shared out-of-frame alpha sequences were enriched in low generation probability. For cord blood, abundant beta clonotypes had fewer insertions, unlike memory repertoires, which showed none.

Only healthy Caucasians were included as donors. Germline V lookup: CDR1 LNHDA, CDR2 SQIVND (reference sequence). The CDR3 extends over 12 amino acids. V was clipped by 6 bases and J by 3 bases, with 6 bases between them. These data also formed part of another study, on yellow fever vaccine responses in identical twins. That publication notes: On the reported evidence, twins' vaccine T cell responses seemed partly convergent and partly personalized.

The sequenced material came from CD4+ T cells sorted from blood. This sequence joins TRBV19 and TRBJ1-5; no definite D call. This receptor was identified in a young woman in good health. The CDR3 is CASRAYNQPQHF. The CDR3 bases are TGTGCCAGTAGGGCATACAATCAGCCCCAGCATTTT.